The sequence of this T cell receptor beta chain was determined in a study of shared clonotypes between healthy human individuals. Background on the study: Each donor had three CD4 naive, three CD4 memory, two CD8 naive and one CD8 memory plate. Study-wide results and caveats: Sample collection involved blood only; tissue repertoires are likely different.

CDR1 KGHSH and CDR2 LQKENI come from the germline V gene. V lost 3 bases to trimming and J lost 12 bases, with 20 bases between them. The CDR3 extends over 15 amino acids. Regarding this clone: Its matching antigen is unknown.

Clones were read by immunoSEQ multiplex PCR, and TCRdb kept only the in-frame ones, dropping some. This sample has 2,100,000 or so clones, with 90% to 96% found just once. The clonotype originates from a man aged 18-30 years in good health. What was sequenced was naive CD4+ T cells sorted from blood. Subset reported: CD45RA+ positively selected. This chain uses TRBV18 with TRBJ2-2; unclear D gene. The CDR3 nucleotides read TGTGCCAGCTCACCCAAACAGCCAGGTTTTGGGAAGCTGTTTTTT. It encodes CASSPKQPGFGKLFF.